Given below is one TCR beta chain in context. Antigen: not known. This specimen comes from a study of beta chain features in type 1 diabetes. Background on the study: Across every sample, approximately 110,000,000 sorted cells were examined in total.

Overall study results and limits: Here, the possible influence of HLA type (on TCRB rearrangement) remained unresolved. Cells with high TCR expression could be over-represented when cDNA is sequenced. People with Type 1 diabetes carried modestly yet significantly shorter TCRB CDR3s in all four CD4+ subsets.

Since all of the isolated RNA was reverse transcribed, expressed TCRB transcripts were what got sequenced. This table comes from immunoSEQ multiplex PCR, and its TCRdb copy is limited to in-frame clones, with some not included. The table records 400,000 or so clones, 8% to 10% of them present only once. The sample taken for sequencing was central memory CD4+ T cells from blood. The TCR originated in a man aged 25-45 years with type 1 diabetes.

CDR3 in DNA: TGTGCCAGCAGCTTACGGGGACTCGAGGGTGAAAAACTGTTTTTT. As protein: CASSLRGLEGEKLFF. J is TRBJ1-4 and V is TRBV7-9; D is perhaps TRBD1 (5 bases). V dropped 2 bases and J dropped 7 bases, with 14 bases sitting between them. Germline V gene sequence: CDR1 SEHNR, CDR2 FQNEAQ (reference sequence). CDR3 length: 15 amino acids. Drawing the rest from reference TRBV7-9 and TRBJ1-4, the complete variable domain is DTGVSQNPRHKITKRGQNVTFRCDPISEHNRLYWYRQTLGQGPEFLTYFQNEAQLEKSRLLSDRFSAERPKGSFSTLEIQRTEQGDSAMYLCASSLRGLEGEKLFFGSGTQLSVL.